What follows describes a single T cell receptor (beta chain). Its target is unknown. Other DNA sequences within the sample encode an identical CDR3. Using immunoSEQ multiplex PCR, the repertoire was profiled, and TCRdb retains in-frame clones only, with some absent. The sample lists just over 2,000,000 clones, 85% to 95% occurring once. This record comes from a study of shared clonotypes between healthy human individuals. Study results and limitations: Sequencing depth was expected to affect clonotype sharing among donors.

This clonotype was obtained from a man younger than 30 in good health. Sequencing used naive CD4+ T cells sorted from blood. The subset here: CD45RA+ positively selected.

As DNA, the CDR3 is TGCGCCAGCAGCCGGGACCCGGGAACCGGGGAGCTGTTTTTT. Amino acids: CASSRDPGTGELFF. The chain employs TRBV5-1 and TRBJ2-2; D tentatively reads TRBD1 or TRBD2 (5 bases each). This CDR3 spans 14 amino acids. V dropped 4 bases and J dropped 5 bases, with 12 bases sitting between them. Germline V gives CDR1 SGHRS, CDR2 YFSETQ.